Described below is a single T cell receptor (beta chain) sequence and its context. This clone's antigen is unknown. Per-base quality was not reported, and no clone a single base away is much larger than it. The library came from 5' RACE. The sequencer was a NextSeq 500. Unique molecular identifiers were attached to individual cDNA molecules in the TCR library protocol so that sequencing error and PCR bias could be corrected. Both TCR alpha and beta chains were sequenced, and tight co-correlation was observed between alpha and beta sequence abundances in each sample. Regarding the original processing steps: Decombinator V4 was used to annotate the V gene, J gene and CDR3 of the TCR sequences. TCRs were defined as expanded if a significant change between any two time points was detected under a Poisson model with p below 0.0001. TCR abundances were normalised to the total number of TCRs sequenced per sample and expressed as counts per million. TRAV1-2 paired with TRAJ12, TRAJ20 or TRAJ33 defined MAIT TCRs, while TRAV10 paired with TRAJ18 defined iNKT TCRs. VDJdb, accessed on 1 November 2021, was searched for TCRs annotated for CMV, EBV and SARS-CoV-2, and TCRs annotated for more than one antigen were excluded. TCRdb took the public reads, trimmed them with fastp at Q25, ran MiXCR for clone calling and kept in-frame beta chains. Each CDR3 protein gets just one entry, which takes the most common genes and DNA from the rows behind it. For this entry, the V and J calls and clone size follow TCRdb and not the study's own pipeline. The sample contains about 77,000 distinct CDR3 sequences, around 8.7% of them found a single time. 4.8% of the sample is held by the ten biggest clonotypes.

There are 14 amino acids in the CDR3, from cysteine to phenylalanine inclusive. The sequence is cut down to CDR3 DNA, 42 bases in frame from base 1. The germline V gene specifies SGHRS as CDR1 and YFSETQ as CDR2. The germline V end is reduced by 3 bases and the J end by 5 bases; junction bases left unmatched: 8. The sample originates from a study of early T cells in non-severe SARS-CoV-2 infection (dated by TCRdb to the early 2020s). Background for the entire study: Because TCR sequencing relied on bulk RNA taken from unsorted whole blood, pairing of alpha and beta chains was not possible.

This was a case-control study nested in a cohort of healthcare workers in London, UK, who had nasopharyngeal swab PCR tests and blood samples taken every week. Between 23 and 31 March 2020, the week of the UK lockdown, healthcare workers were enrolled and then followed up weekly for as long as 16 weeks. Study-wide findings and limitations: VDJdb matching was skewed toward anti-spike CD8 responses and likely underestimated virus-specific expansions, missing private and CD4 specificities.

The sequence links TRBV5-1 to TRBJ2-7; 7 middle bases align to TRBD1. Sequenced sample: whole blood. This TCR derives from an adult who was a healthcare worker with PCR-confirmed SARS-CoV-2 infection or an uninfected control (not recorded which). For the CDR3, the sequence is CASSSWTGSHEQYF. Here is the DNA: TGCGCCAGCAGCTCGTGGACAGGTTCCCACGAGCAGTACTTC. The reference TRBV5-1 and TRBJ2-7 proteins fill in what lies around the CDR3, so the full variable domain reads KAGVTQTPRYLIKTRGQQVTLSCSPISGHRSVSWYQQTPGQGLQFLFEYFSETQRNKGNFPGRFSGRQFSNSRSEMNVSTLELGDSALYLCASSSWTGSHEQYFGPGTRLTVT.